The 4 T cell receptor beta chains below all came from one sample that was sequenced in a study of T cells after yellow fever vaccination. One entry per CDR3 protein results from TCRdb running MiXCR on the 5' RACE reads. The data show 120,000 or so distinct CDR3 sequences, with 15% seen just once and roughly 43% held by the top ten. The sample consisted of CD8+ T cells sorted from PBMCs, taken 5 days after the yellow fever booster vaccination. All receptors come from a man aged 18 to 30 who received the YFV17D yellow fever vaccine.

This clonotype was picked up a small number of times. V is TRBV5-1 and J is TRBJ2-7, with D tentatively TRBD1 (5 bases). V was shortened by 5 bases and J by 1 base, with 10 bases between the two germline ends. Germline V gene lookup returns CDR1 SGHRS and CDR2 YFSETQ. The CDR3 consists of 13 residues. This chain's CDR3 is CASSPDNSYEQYV. The CDR3 DNA sequence: TGCGCCAGCAGTCCGGACAATTCCTACGAGCAGTACGTC.

This chain links TRBV7-9 with TRBJ1-1; 7 nucleotides line up with TRBD1. V was pared by 5 bases and J by 0 bases, with 0 bases of the junction left unmatched. The CDR3 runs 13 residues. Per germline, CDR1 SEHNR and CDR2 FQNEAQ (reference sequence). The CDR3 DNA reads as TGTGCCAGCAGCGGGACAGTGAACACTGAAGCTTTCTTT. Translated, it gives CASSGTVNTEAFF. The variable domain in full, completed from reference TRBV7-9 and TRBJ1-1, reads DTGVSQNPRHKITKRGQNVTFRCDPISEHNRLYWYRQTLGQGPEFLTYFQNEAQLEKSRLLSDRFSAERPKGSFSTLEIQRTEQGDSAMYLCASSGTVNTEAFFGQGTRLTVV.

Sample share makes this clonotype medium-sized. This chain joins TRBV4-2 and TRBJ2-1; no definite D call. The CDR3 loop spans 16 amino acids. Trimming pared 0 bases from V and 0 bases from J, leaving 9 bases between. CDR1 is LGHNA, CDR2 YNFKEQ, per germline. CDR3 sequence: CASSQEGSTSYNEQFF. The CDR3 DNA is TGTGCCAGCAGCCAAGAGGGATCTACCTCCTACAATGAGCAGTTCTTC.

This clonotype was recorded at least ten times. This sequence joins TRBV4-3 and TRBJ2-5; 9 bases line up with TRBD2. The J segment lost 4 bases and the V segment lost 0 bases, leaving 9 bases of the junction unmatched. The CDR3 contains 17 residues. Germline V gene sequence: CDR1 LGHNA, CDR2 YSLEER. Here the CDR3 DNA reads TGCGCCAGCAGCCAAGATGGCCTAGCGGGGAATGTAGAGACCCAGTACTTC. Protein sequence: CASSQDGLAGNVETQYF.